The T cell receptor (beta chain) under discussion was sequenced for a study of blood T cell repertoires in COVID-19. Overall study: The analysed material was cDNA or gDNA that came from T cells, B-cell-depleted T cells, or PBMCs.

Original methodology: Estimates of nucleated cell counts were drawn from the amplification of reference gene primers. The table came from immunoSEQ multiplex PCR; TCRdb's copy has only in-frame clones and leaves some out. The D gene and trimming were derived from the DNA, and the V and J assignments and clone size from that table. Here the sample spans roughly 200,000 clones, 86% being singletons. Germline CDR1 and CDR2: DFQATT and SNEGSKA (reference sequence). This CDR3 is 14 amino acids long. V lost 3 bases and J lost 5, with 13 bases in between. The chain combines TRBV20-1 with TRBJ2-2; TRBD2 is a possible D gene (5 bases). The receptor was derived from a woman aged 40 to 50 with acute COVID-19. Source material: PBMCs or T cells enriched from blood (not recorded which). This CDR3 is CSASPVGGTGELFF. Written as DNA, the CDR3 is TGCAGTGCTAGTCCCGTTGGAGGAACCGGGGAGCTGTTTTTT.